These 21 T cell receptor beta chains were all obtained from the same sample, sequenced in a study of cytomegalovirus exposure and HLA in healthy donors. This PCR relied on a set of 60 Vbeta primers and 13 Jbeta primers. This table comes from immunoSEQ multiplex PCR, and its TCRdb copy is limited to in-frame clones, with some not included. Here the sample table reports 40,000 to 60,000 clones. Sequenced sample: PBMCs. All receptors come from a man in his forties in good health and CMV-seropositive.

This chain links TRBV6-1 with TRBJ2-7, with 16 nucleotides matching TRBD2. The germline V gene encodes CDR1 MNHNS and CDR2 SASEGT. The CDR3 runs to 17 residues. J was trimmed by 5 bases and V by 3 bases; bases with no gene match: 7. The CDR3 sequence: CASSEGLAGGIPNEQYF. CDR3 bases: TGTGCCAGCAGTGAGGGACTAGCGGGAGGGATCCCCAACGAGCAGTACTTC.

The DNA for the CDR3 is TGTGCCAGCAGCTTAGAGGCGACTAGCGGCTACAATGAGCAGTTCTTC. Translation gives CASSLEATSGYNEQFF. This chain uses TRBV7-3 with TRBJ2-1, with 9 bases matching TRBD2. V was clipped by 2 bases and J by 3 bases; unmatched bases: 5. This CDR3 contains 16 residues. The germline V gene has CDR1 SGHTA and CDR2 FQGTGA. Full variable domain (rest looked up from reference TRBV7-3 and TRBJ2-1): GAGVSQTPSNKVTEKGKYVELRCDPISGHTALYWYRQSLGQGPEFLIYFQGTGAADDSGLPNDRFFAVRPEGSVSTLKIQRTERGDSAVYLCASSLEATSGYNEQFFGPGTRLTVL.

This chain connects TRBV9 to TRBJ2-5, with 9 bases matching TRBD2. The CDR3 totals 16 residues. Germline CDR1 is SGDLS and CDR2 is YYNGEE. The trim removed 0 bases at V and 6 bases at J, leaving 9 bases unmatched. CDR3 residues: CASSVGGRGGIQTQYF. CDR3 DNA: TGTGCCAGCAGCGTAGGAGGGCGGGGGGGTATACAGACCCAGTACTTC. The full variable domain, completed using reference TRBV9 and TRBJ2-5, is DSGVTQTPKHLITATGQRVTLRCSPRSGDLSVYWYQQSLDQGLQFLIQYYNGEERAKGNILERFSAQQFPDLHSELNLSSLELGDSALYFCASSVGGRGGIQTQYFGPGTRLLVL.

This sequence joins TRBV11-3 and TRBJ1-3; 11 nucleotides agree with TRBD1. Germline values: CDR1 SGHNT, CDR2 YENEEA. The CDR3 consists of 12 residues. J was trimmed by 11 bases and V by 5 bases; bases with no gene match: 2. CDR3 DNA sequence: TGTGCCAGCAGCCCGGGACAGGGGGCCATATATTTT. This encodes CASSPGQGAIYF.

The chain employs TRBV11-2 and TRBJ2-7; D might be TRBD2 (5 bases). Germline lookup yields CDR1 SGHAT and CDR2 FQNNGV. The CDR3 covers 15 residues. Trimming pared 5 bases from V and 0 bases from J, leaving 14 bases between. CDR3 DNA sequence: TGTGCCAGCAGCCTGGGAGCTTCTGACTCCTACGAGCAGTACTTC. Translating it yields CASSLGASDSYEQYF.

V gene TRBV5-1 combines with J gene TRBJ2-5; TRBD2 is a possible D gene (5 bases). CDR1 is SGHRS, CDR2 YFSETQ, per germline. The CDR3 runs 18 residues. Trimming removed 2 bases from V and 1 base from J, with 21 bases in between. CDR3 loop: CASSLQGGLRVPQETQYF. The CDR3 bases are TGCGCCAGCAGCTTACAAGGTGGTTTGAGGGTCCCCCAAGAGACCCAGTACTTC.

The rearrangement links TRBV18 to TRBJ1-1, with 8 bases identical to TRBD1. Trimming at V came to 2 bases and at J to 5 bases, leaving 19 bases not matched to a gene. The CDR3 consists of 19 residues. CDR1 is KGHSH and CDR2 is LQKENI in the germline V gene. The CDR3 bases are TGTGCCAGCTCACCAGATTCCCTAGGGACAGGTAGCTTCGCGACTGAAGCTTTCTTT. Its protein product is CASSPDSLGTGSFATEAFF.

Of note for this clone: At one end the junction does not follow the germline gene, possibly because of a read error. The chain joins TRBV23-1 to TRBJ2-7, with TRBD2 matching over 7 bases. TRBV23-1 counts as an open reading frame of uncertain function. The CDR3 covers 15 residues. The CDR3 loop is CAGSQWGGSSYEQYF. Here the CDR3 DNA reads TGCGCCGGCAGTCAATGGGGCGGGAGCTCCTACGAGCAGTACTTC.

The chain carries TRBV28 and TRBJ1-1; 8 bases map to TRBD1. From germline, CDR1 is MDHEN and CDR2 SYDVKM. Trimming removed 3 bases from V and 0 bases from J; junction bases left unmatched: 9. This CDR3 has 17 residues. CDR3 region: CASSLGTGGLMNTEAFF. Written as DNA, the CDR3 is TGTGCCAGCAGTTTGGGGACAGGAGGGCTCATGAACACTGAAGCTTTCTTT. Based on the CDR3 plus reference TRBV28 and TRBJ1-1, the full variable domain is DVKVTQSSRYLVKRTGEKVFLECVQDMDHENMFWYRQDPGLGLRLIYFSYDVKMKEKGDIPEGYSVSREKKERFSLILESASTNQTSMYLCASSLGTGGLMNTEAFFGQGTRLTVV.

The rearrangement joins TRBV5-6 to TRBJ2-3, with D unclear. Trimming cost V 3 bases and J 3 bases, with 5 bases left between them. Germline CDR1 reads SGHDT; CDR2 reads YYEEEE. CDR3 length equals 12 residues. As DNA, the CDR3 is TGTGCCAGCAGCTACTTTACAGATACGCAGTATTTT. It encodes CASSYFTDTQYF.

The CDR3 coding sequence is TGTGCCAGCAGCTTGCGGGTGCAGGACGAGCAGTACTTC. Protein product: CASSLRVQDEQYF. The V gene is TRBV7-9, the J gene TRBJ2-7, with D possibly being TRBD2 (5 bases). Germline V gene sequence: CDR1 SEHNR, CDR2 FQNEAQ (reference sequence). Between the trimmed V and J ends, which lost 3 bases and 5 bases, there was a span of 11 bases. The CDR3 covers 13 residues.

The V and J genes are TRBV14 and TRBJ2-1; 8 bases are shared with TRBD2. CDR3 size: 15 residues. The ends lost 0 bases at V and 9 bases at J; junction bases unmatched: 7. From germline, CDR1 is SGHDN and CDR2 FVKESK. CDR3: CASSQESSGYGEQFF. The CDR3 region has the DNA TGTGCCAGCAGCCAAGAGTCTAGCGGGTATGGTGAGCAGTTCTTC. Looking up the rest from reference TRBV14 and TRBJ2-1 gives the full variable domain: EAGVTQFPSHSVIEKGQTVTLRCDPISGHDNLYWYRRVMGKEIKFLLHFVKESKQDESGMPNNRFLAERTGGTYSTLKVQPAELEDSGVYFCASSQESSGYGEQFFGPGTRLTVL.

The CDR3 region is CASSEATLGSTDTQYF. The CDR3 coding sequence is TGTGCCAGCAGTGAAGCGACACTAGGAAGCACAGATACGCAGTATTTT. The chain joins TRBV2 to TRBJ2-3, with D perhaps TRBD2 (5 bases). The CDR3 sequence is 16 residues long. Germline V CDR1 and CDR2: SNHLY, FYNNEI. The germline V and J ends were trimmed by 0 bases and 0 bases, with 10 bases remaining between them.

On this clone: Other DNA sequences in this specimen translate into the identical CDR3. CDR3 in DNA: TGCGCCAGCGGGGCAGGGGGCTCCTACAATGAGCAGTTCTTC. It translates to CASGAGGSYNEQFF. This chain connects TRBV5-1 to TRBJ2-1, with 7 bases that match TRBD1. CDR3 length equals 14 residues. V lost 7 bases and J lost 0; bases outside the gene matches: 4. Germline V gene sequence: CDR1 SGHRS, CDR2 YFSETQ.

V usage is TRBV7-9 and J usage is TRBJ1-1; D gene unclear. Trimming removed 5 bases at V and 1 base at J, with 11 bases between. The CDR3 loop spans 14 amino acids. Germline CDR1 and CDR2: SEHNR and FQNEAQ (reference sequence). CDR3 sequence (DNA): TGTGCCAGCAGCCACGTAGAGGGGAACACTGAAGCTTTCTTT. Its protein product is CASSHVEGNTEAFF.

The chain combines TRBV7-8 with TRBJ2-2; 7 bases are a match to TRBD1. Germline CDR1 is SGHVS and CDR2 is FQNEAQ. The CDR3 loop spans 16 amino acids. V was pared by 3 bases and J by 1 base, with 5 bases of the junction left unmatched. CDR3 DNA sequence: TGTGCCAGCAGCTTTAGGAGGACAGGGAACACCGGGGAGCTGTTTTTT. Amino acids: CASSFRRTGNTGELFF.

The V call is TRBV19, the J call TRBJ2-1; 7 bases line up with TRBD1. This CDR3 is 14 amino acids long. Per germline, CDR1 LNHDA and CDR2 SQIVND (reference sequence). V lost 4 bases and J lost 6; bases outside the gene matches: 6. CDR3 DNA sequence: TGTGCCAGTAGTACAGACAGGGTTATCAATGAGCAGTTCTTC. As protein: CASSTDRVINEQFF.

This CDR3 reads CASSVGQHNTEAFF. The CDR3 DNA is TGTGCCAGCAGCGTAGGACAACACAACACTGAAGCTTTCTTT. The chain joins TRBV9 to TRBJ1-1; D gene ambiguous. Germline V gene sequence: CDR1 SGDLS, CDR2 YYNGEE. V was shortened by 0 bases and J by 2 bases, with 8 bases between the two germline ends. The CDR3 spans 14 residues.

The V and J genes are TRBV6-5 and TRBJ2-7; 8 positions match TRBD1. V lost 7 bases to trimming and J lost 1 base; unmatched junction nucleotides: 6. CDR3 size: 14 residues. The V gene's germline CDR1 is MNHEY and CDR2 SVGAGI. CDR3 coding DNA: TGTGCCAGCACCCCCGGGACAGGATCCTACGAGCAGTACTTC. Translating gives CASTPGTGSYEQYF.

The chain recombines TRBV28 with TRBJ2-7; weak D call: TRBD2 (6 bases). Germline loops: CDR1 MDHEN, CDR2 SYDVKM. The CDR3 runs to 15 residues. V lost 1 base and J 5 bases, leaving 15 bases between the germline ends. CDR3 bases: TGTGCCAGCAGTTTATCCCACGGGGGTACCCACGAGCAGTACTTC. Translating gives CASSLSHGGTHEQYF.

The CDR3 region has the DNA TGTGCCAGCAGCCAAGATTCTAGCGCTGGGTACAATGAGCAGTTCTTC. Translating gives CASSQDSSAGYNEQFF. The chain employs TRBV4-2 and TRBJ2-1; perhaps TRBD2 as D (6 bases). CDR3 length: 16 residues. Germline CDR1 is LGHNA and CDR2 is YNFKEQ. V was shortened by 0 bases and J by 4 bases, with 13 bases between the two germline ends.